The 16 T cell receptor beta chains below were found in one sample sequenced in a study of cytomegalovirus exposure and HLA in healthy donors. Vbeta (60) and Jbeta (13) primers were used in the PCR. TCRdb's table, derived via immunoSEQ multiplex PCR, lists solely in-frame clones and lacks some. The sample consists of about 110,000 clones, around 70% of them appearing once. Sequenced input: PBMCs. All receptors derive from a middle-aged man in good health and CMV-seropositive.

As DNA, the CDR3 is TGTGCCAGCAGCTTGGGTCCGGGAGATGAGCAGTTCTTC. Encoded protein: CASSLGPGDEQFF. The chain recombines TRBV5-6 with TRBJ2-1; D might be TRBD2 (6 bases). Germline CDR1 is SGHDT and CDR2 is YYEEEE. Trimming took 0 bases from V and 8 from J, leaving 9 bases between them. The CDR3 totals 13 residues.

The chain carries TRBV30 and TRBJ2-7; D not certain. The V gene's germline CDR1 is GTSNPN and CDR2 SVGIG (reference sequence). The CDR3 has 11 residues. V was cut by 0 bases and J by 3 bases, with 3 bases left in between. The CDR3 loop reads CAWSVSYEQYF. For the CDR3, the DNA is TGTGCCTGGAGTGTTAGCTACGAGCAGTACTTC.

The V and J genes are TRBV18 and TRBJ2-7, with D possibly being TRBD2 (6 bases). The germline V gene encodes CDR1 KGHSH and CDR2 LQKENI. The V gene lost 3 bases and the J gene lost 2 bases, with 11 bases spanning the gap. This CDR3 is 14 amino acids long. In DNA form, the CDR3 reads TGTGCCAGCTCACCCTCTCCGGGGGCCTACGAGCAGTACTTC. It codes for CASSPSPGAYEQYF. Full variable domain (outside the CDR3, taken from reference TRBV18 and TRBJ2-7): NAGVMQNPRHLVRRRGQEARLRCSPMKGHSHVYWYRQLPEEGLKFMVYLQKENIIDESGMPKERFSAEFPKEGPSILRIQQVVRGDSAAYFCASSPSPGAYEQYFGPGTRLTVT.

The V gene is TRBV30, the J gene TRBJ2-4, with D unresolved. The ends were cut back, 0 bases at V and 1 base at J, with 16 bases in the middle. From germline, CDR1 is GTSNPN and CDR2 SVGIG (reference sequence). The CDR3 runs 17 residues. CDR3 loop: CAWSVLFAPFAKNIQYF. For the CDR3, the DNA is TGTGCCTGGAGTGTACTTTTCGCCCCCTTTGCCAAAAACATTCAGTACTTC.

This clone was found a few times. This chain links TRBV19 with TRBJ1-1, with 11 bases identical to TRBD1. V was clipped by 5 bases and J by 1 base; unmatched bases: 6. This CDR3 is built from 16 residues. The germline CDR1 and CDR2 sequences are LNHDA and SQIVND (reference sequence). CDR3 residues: CASSAGTGGRNTEAFF. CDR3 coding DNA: TGTGCCAGTAGTGCCGGGACAGGGGGAAGGAACACTGAAGCTTTCTTT.

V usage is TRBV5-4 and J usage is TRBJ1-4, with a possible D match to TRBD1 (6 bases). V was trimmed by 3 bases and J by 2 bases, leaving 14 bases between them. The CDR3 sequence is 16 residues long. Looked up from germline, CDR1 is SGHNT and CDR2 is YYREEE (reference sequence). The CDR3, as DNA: TGTGCCAGCAGCTCGTCAGGGGCGGACACTAATGAAAAACTGTTTTTT. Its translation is CASSSSGADTNEKLFF.

CDR3 DNA sequence: TGTGCCAGCAGCTTTGGGCGGGCGGGGGACGAGCAGTACTTC. Its translation is CASSFGRAGDEQYF. This rearrangement joins TRBV7-8 to TRBJ2-7; TRBD2 agrees at 7 bases. In germline, CDR1 is SGHVS, CDR2 FQNEAQ. The CDR3 runs 14 residues. With V trimmed by 3 bases and J by 5 bases, 7 bases remained unmatched.

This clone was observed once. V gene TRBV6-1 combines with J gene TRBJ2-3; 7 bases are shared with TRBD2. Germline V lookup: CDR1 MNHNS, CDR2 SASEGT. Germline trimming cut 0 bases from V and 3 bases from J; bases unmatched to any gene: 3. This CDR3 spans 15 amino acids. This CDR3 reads CASSEARGGTDTQYF. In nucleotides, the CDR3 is TGTGCCAGCAGTGAAGCGCGGGGAGGGACAGATACGCAGTATTTT.

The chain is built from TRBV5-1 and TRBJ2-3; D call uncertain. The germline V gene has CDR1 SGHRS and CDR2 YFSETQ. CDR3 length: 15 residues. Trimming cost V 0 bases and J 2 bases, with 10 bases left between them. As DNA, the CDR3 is TGCGCCAGCAGCTTGGCATTAGATACCACAGATACGCAGTATTTT. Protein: CASSLALDTTDTQYF. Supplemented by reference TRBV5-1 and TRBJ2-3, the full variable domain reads KAGVTQTPRYLIKTRGQQVTLSCSPISGHRSVSWYQQTPGQGLQFLFEYFSETQRNKGNFPGRFSGRQFSNSRSEMNVSTLELGDSALYLCASSLALDTTDTQYFGPGTRLTVL.

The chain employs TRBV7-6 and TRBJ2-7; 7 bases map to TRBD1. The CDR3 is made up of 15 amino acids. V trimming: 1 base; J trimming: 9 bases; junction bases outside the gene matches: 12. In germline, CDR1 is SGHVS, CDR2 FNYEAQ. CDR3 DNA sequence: TGTGCCAGCAGCTTAGAGGCTGGGACAGCGGCCGGGCAGTACGTC. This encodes CASSLEAGTAAGQYV.

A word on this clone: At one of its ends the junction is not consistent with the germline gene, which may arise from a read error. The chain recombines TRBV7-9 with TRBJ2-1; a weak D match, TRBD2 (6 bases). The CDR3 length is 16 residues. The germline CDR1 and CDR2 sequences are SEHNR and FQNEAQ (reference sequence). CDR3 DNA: TGTTCCAGCAGCCCCCAGGGACTTCTTCTTGGAGATGAGCAGTTCTTC. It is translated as CSSSPQGLLLGDEQFF.

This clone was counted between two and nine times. CDR3 in DNA: TGCGCCAGCAGCCCTGGGACAGGGGTCCCCCTGAACGAGCAGTACTTC. Translation: CASSPGTGVPLNEQYF. V is TRBV4-1 and J is TRBJ2-7; 10 nucleotides agree with TRBD1. Germline loops: CDR1 MGHRA, CDR2 YSYEKL. The CDR3 covers 16 residues. J gave up 5 bases and V 4 bases, and 11 bases lay outside the gene matches.

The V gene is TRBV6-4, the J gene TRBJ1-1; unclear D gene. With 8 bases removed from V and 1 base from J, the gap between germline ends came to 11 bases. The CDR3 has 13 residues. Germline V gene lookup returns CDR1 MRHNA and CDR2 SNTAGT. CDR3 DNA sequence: TGTGCCAGCCTGCAGCGGTGGAACACTGAAGCTTTCTTT. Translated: CASLQRWNTEAFF.

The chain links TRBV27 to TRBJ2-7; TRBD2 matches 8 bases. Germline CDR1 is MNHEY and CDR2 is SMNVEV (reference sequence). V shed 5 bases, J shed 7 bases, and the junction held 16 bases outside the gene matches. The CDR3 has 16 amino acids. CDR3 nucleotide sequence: TGTGCCAGCAGTATCCTATCGGGGACTAGAGGGTTAGAGCAGTACTTC. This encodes CASSILSGTRGLEQYF.

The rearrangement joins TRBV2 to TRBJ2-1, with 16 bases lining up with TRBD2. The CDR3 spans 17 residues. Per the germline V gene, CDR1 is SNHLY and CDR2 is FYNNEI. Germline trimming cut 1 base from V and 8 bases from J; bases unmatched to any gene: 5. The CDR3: CASSEGGLAGGPYEQFF. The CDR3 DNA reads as TGTGCCAGCAGTGAAGGGGGACTAGCGGGAGGGCCGTATGAGCAGTTCTTC.

The CDR3 spells CASSTRQGPGEQYF. The DNA of the CDR3 is TGTGCCAGCAGTACGCGACAGGGGCCGGGGGAGCAGTACTTC. The chain recombines TRBV27 with TRBJ2-5; TRBD1 matches at 8 bases. Trimming removed 5 bases from V and 11 bases from J; junction bases left unmatched: 13. The CDR3 is 14 residues long. From germline, CDR1 is MNHEY and CDR2 SMNVEV (reference sequence).